A selection of T cell receptor beta chains follows, all from one sample in a study of shared clonotypes between healthy human individuals. The data were produced by immunoSEQ multiplex PCR, yet TCRdb's version contains in-frame clones alone and is incomplete. The sample consists of more than 2,000,000 clones, about 92% of them appearing once. Sequencing input: naive CD4+ T cells sorted from blood. All receptors come from a man between 18 and 29 years old in good health. Both conserved end residues are part of each CDR3. A D gene is named only where the DNA matches it firmly. The listing skips clone size in some rows; elsewhere it reads once, few, many or a size class.

J gene	D gene	V gene	clone size	CDR3 DNA	CDR3 protein
TRBJ2-3	-	TRBV7-9	-	TGTGCCAGCAGCTTAGACGGAACTAGCACAGATACGCAGTATTTT	CASSLDGTSTDTQYF
TRBJ2-3	TRBD2	TRBV7-7	once	TGTGCTAGCGCCCGAGGACTAGCGGGGAACACAGATACGCAGTATTTT	CASARGLAGNTDTQYF
TRBJ2-2	-	TRBV19	-	TGTGCCAGTAGTATAGGGAGAGCAGCGAACACCGGGGAGCTGTTTTTT	CASSIGRAANTGELFF
TRBJ2-7	-	TRBV13	-	TGTGCCAGCAGCTTAAATCGGGGTTACGAGCAGTACTTC	CASSLNRGYEQYF
TRBJ2-5	TRBD2	TRBV27	-	TGTGCCAGCAGTAAAGCGGGGGGGAAGGAGACCCAGTACTTC	CASSKAGGKETQYF
TRBJ1-5	TRBD1	TRBV30	-	TGTGCCTGGGCGGACAGGGATCAGCCCCAGCATTTT	CAWADRDQPQHF
TRBJ1-5	TRBD1	TRBV6-5	-	TGTGCCAGCAACAGGGGGAAGAGTAGCAATCAGCCCCAGCATTTT	CASNRGKSSNQPQHF
TRBJ1-2	TRBD1	TRBV19	-	TGTGCCAGTAGTAGGGACAGGAGGTATGGCTACACCTTC	CASSRDRRYGYTF
TRBJ2-7	-	TRBV7-8	once	TGTGCCAGCAGCTATAGACGAAACGAGCAGTACTTC	CASSYRRNEQYF
TRBJ1-1	-	TRBV11-3	-	TGTGCCAGCAGCTCTACGGTCGGACAAACTGAAGCTTTCTTT	CASSSTVGQTEAFF
TRBJ2-5	-	TRBV30	-	TGTGCCTGGAGTTCGCGGGCGGGGGAGACCCAGTACTTC	CAWSSRAGETQYF
TRBJ2-7	-	TRBV11-1	-	TGTGCCAGCAGCTTGGTCAGGGGGGGCGAGCAGTACTTC	CASSLVRGGEQYF
TRBJ1-4	-	TRBV7-9	-	TGTGCCAGCAGCTTATCCCCTGAAAAACTGTTTTTT	CASSLSPEKLFF
TRBJ1-1	-	TRBV7-8	-	TGTGCCAGCAGGCCGAGGCAAATGAACACTGAAGCTTTCTTT	CASRPRQMNTEAFF
TRBJ1-2	TRBD1	TRBV6-5	-	TGTGCCAGCAGTGACAGGGGAGTATCGCTCGGCTACACCTTC	CASSDRGVSLGYTF
TRBJ2-7	TRBD1	TRBV19	-	TGTGCCAGTAGTGTACAGACAGGGGTCTACGAGCAGTACTTC	CASSVQTGVYEQYF
TRBJ2-7	-	TRBV19	-	TGTGCCAGTAGCCTGGAGGGGGCCGGCTACGAGCAGTACTTC	CASSLEGAGYEQYF
TRBJ2-7	-	TRBV10-2	once	TGCGCCAGCACCGCATCAGGACAGCGGTCCGAGCAGTACTTC	CASTASGQRSEQYF
TRBJ2-1	-	TRBV6-1	-	TGTGCCAGCAGTGGCACATGGACAGACCGACGGTTCTTC	CASSGTWTDRRFF
TRBJ2-2	-	TRBV5-4	once	TGTGCCAGCAGCTTGAGGGAAGTGGGCACCGGGGAGCTGTTTTTT	CASSLREVGTGELFF
TRBJ2-7	-	TRBV18	-	TGTGCCAGCTCACGGGTGTCCTCCTACGAGCAGTACTTC	CASSRVSSYEQYF
TRBJ2-7	TRBD1	TRBV27	-	TGTGCCAGCAGAACGACAGGGGGCGGGTACGAGCAGTACTTC	CASRTTGGGYEQYF
TRBJ2-5	TRBD1	TRBV6-6	-	TGTGCCAGCAGTCATGGACAGGGTCGATTACAAGAGACCCAGTACTTC	CASSHGQGRLQETQYF
TRBJ2-1	TRBD1	TRBV7-3	-	TGTGCCAGCAGCCGAACAGGGGGCAAGGGCAATGAGCAGTTCTTC	CASSRTGGKGNEQFF
TRBJ1-5	-	TRBV4-2	few	TGTGCCAGCAGCCAAGTAGAGGCGGGTCAGCCCCAGCATTTT	CASSQVEAGQPQHF
TRBJ1-5	-	TRBV19	-	TGTGCCAGTAGTATAATTGGGGTGGACCAGCCCCAGCATTTT	CASSIIGVDQPQHF
TRBJ1-4	-	TRBV10-3	-	TGTGCCATCAGTGGTCAGGGTGCGGGCGAAAAACTGTTTTTT	CAISGQGAGEKLFF